The 21 T cell receptor beta chains in this list originate from one sample, sequenced in a study of blood T cell repertoires in COVID-19. Sequenced by immunoSEQ multiplex PCR; TCRdb stores in-frame clones only, minus some. This sample has 300,000 to 350,000 clones, with about 93% found just once. Sequenced input: peripheral blood. The source is a woman in her twenties or thirties with COVID-19, enrolled during active disease.

Comment on this clone: Other DNA sequences of this sample code for an identical CDR3. This chain connects TRBV30 to TRBJ2-5, with a weak D call TRBD1 (5 bases). The CDR3 has 13 amino acids. Trimming removed 2 bases from V and 1 base from J, with 8 bases in between. Germline lookup yields CDR1 GTSNPN and CDR2 SVGIG (reference sequence). The CDR3 protein is CAWSPGLQETQYF. CDR3 DNA sequence: TGTGCCTGGAGTCCAGGGCTCCAAGAGACCCAGTACTTC.

This clone was picked up one time. The chain employs TRBV10-3 and TRBJ1-5; 8 nucleotides match TRBD1. CDR1 and CDR2 from the germline V gene are ENHRY and SYGVKD. Trimming removed 4 bases from V and 6 bases from J; junction bases left unmatched: 5. The CDR3 contains 14 residues. For the CDR3, the DNA is TGTGCCATCAGTGGGGGACAGGTGACTCAGCCCCAGCATTTT. Protein product: CAISGGQVTQPQHF.

The chain combines TRBV30 with TRBJ1-2; 9 bases match TRBD1. Germline CDR1 is GTSNPN and CDR2 is SVGIG (reference sequence). The CDR3 spans 13 residues. With V trimmed by 5 bases and J by 7 bases, 8 bases remained unmatched. The CDR3 spells CAWLWTGEGGYTF. The CDR3 nucleotides read TGTGCCTGGTTATGGACAGGGGAGGGTGGCTACACCTTC.

The chain links TRBV28 to TRBJ2-7, with 7 nucleotides matching TRBD2. The CDR3 consists of 16 residues. The V gene end was trimmed by 4 bases and the J gene end by 0 bases; junction bases not matched to a gene: 9. CDR1 is MDHEN and CDR2 is SYDVKM in the germline V gene. CDR3 sequence (DNA): TGTGCCAGCAGTTCCCCGGGGGAGGGTATCTCCTACGAGCAGTACTTC. Protein sequence: CASSSPGEGISYEQYF.

The rearrangement joins TRBV7-2 to TRBJ2-1; D not certain. This CDR3 comprises 14 residues. Germline loops: CDR1 SGHTA, CDR2 FQGNSA. The V end lost 2 bases, the J end lost 6 bases, and 11 bases lay between the germline ends. DNA for the CDR3: TGTGCCAGCAGCTTAACGTGGGCGAGCAATGAGCAGTTCTTC. Its protein product is CASSLTWASNEQFF.

This clone was seen once. This sequence joins TRBV19 and TRBJ2-7; 7 bases fit TRBD2. J lost 6 bases, V lost 7 bases, and 6 bases had no gene match. The length of the CDR3 is 12 residues. The germline V gene has CDR1 LNHDA and CDR2 SQIVND (reference sequence). The CDR3 is CASTPGGGEQYF. The CDR3 DNA reads TGTGCCAGTACGCCGGGAGGAGGCGAGCAGTACTTC.

The rearrangement joins TRBV18 to TRBJ2-2; 8 bases fit TRBD2. V trimming: 4 bases; J trimming: 5 bases; junction bases outside the gene matches: 9. In germline, CDR1 is KGHSH, CDR2 LQKENI. This CDR3 region has 16 residues. CDR3 region: CASSQGAGARTGELFF. The CDR3 DNA follows: TGTGCCAGCTCACAGGGAGCGGGAGCCCGAACCGGGGAGCTGTTTTTT.

The table lists this clone with a few counts. The rearrangement uses TRBV12-3 or TRBV12-4 and TRBJ2-1, with 10 nucleotides matching TRBD2. The V and J ends lost 6 bases and 10 bases, in that order; junction bases with no gene match: 6. The CDR3 contains 13 residues. The chain's CDR3 is CASRSGRAGEQFF. Here the CDR3 DNA reads TGTGCCAGCAGGAGCGGGAGGGCGGGGGAGCAGTTCTTC.

This sequence joins TRBV18 and TRBJ2-5; 10 nucleotides match TRBD2. V was clipped by 0 bases and J by 3 bases; unmatched bases: 13. Germline V gives CDR1 KGHSH, CDR2 LQKENI. The CDR3 is 19 amino acids. The CDR3 loop reads CASSPPRISGRAVKETQYF. The CDR3 coding sequence is TGTGCCAGCTCACCACCGAGGATAAGCGGGAGGGCCGTCAAAGAGACCCAGTACTTC.

The V and J genes are TRBV5-1 and TRBJ1-1; 9 nucleotides line up with TRBD1. The germline CDR1 and CDR2 sequences are SGHRS and YFSETQ. J lost 4 bases, V lost 4 bases, and 5 bases had no gene match. The CDR3 extends over 14 amino acids. The CDR3 sequence: CASSPRDRATEAFF. The CDR3 region has the DNA TGCGCCAGCAGCCCCCGGGACAGGGCCACTGAAGCTTTCTTT.

CDR3 residues: CAGPSGRTDTQYF. In nucleotides, the CDR3 is TGTGCCGGACCTAGCGGACGCACAGATACGCAGTATTTT. V usage is TRBV2 and J usage is TRBJ2-3; 7 bases map to TRBD2. Trimming removed 11 bases from V and 1 base from J; junction bases left unmatched: 6. Germline CDR1 SNHLY, CDR2 FYNNEI. The CDR3 extends over 13 amino acids.

CDR3 sequence (DNA): TGTGCCAGCAGTAATTCCGGACAGGGCGCCCAGCATTTT. Translated, it gives CASSNSGQGAQHF. This chain connects TRBV28 to TRBJ1-5, with 8 bases lining up with TRBD1. J gave up 11 bases and V 5 bases, and 8 bases lay outside the gene matches. Germline V lookup: CDR1 MDHEN, CDR2 SYDVKM. The CDR3 spans 13 residues.

The chain combines TRBV12-2 with TRBJ1-1; the table's D call of TRBD1 was not tested on the DNA. TRBV12-2 is assigned pseudogene status. The CDR3 loop spans 15 amino acids. The CDR3 sequence: CASRSPTKMNTEAFF. The CDR3 bases are TGTGCAAGTCGCTCCCCGACAAAGATGAACACTGAAGCTTTCTTT.

Only a few counts were recorded for this clone. This chain links TRBV12-3 or TRBV12-4 with TRBJ1-5; D gene ambiguous. The CDR3 totals 13 residues. Trimming cost V 8 bases and J 4 bases, with 12 bases left between them. CDR3 protein: CASRGRTNQPQHF. DNA for the CDR3: TGTGCCAGCCGAGGACGGACTAATCAGCCCCAGCATTTT.

This clone was counted between two and nine times. This chain connects TRBV19 to TRBJ2-2; TRBD1 matches at 7 bases. V trimming: 3 bases; J trimming: 6 bases; junction bases outside the gene matches: 10. The germline gives CDR1 LNHDA, CDR2 SQIVND (reference sequence). The CDR3 has 16 residues. CDR3 protein: CASSIFTGVSAGELFF. For the CDR3, the DNA is TGTGCCAGTAGTATCTTCACAGGGGTGAGCGCCGGGGAGCTGTTTTTT.

This clone has a single count. V and J are TRBV2 and TRBJ1-6, with TRBD1 as a possible D gene (5 bases). CDR3 length equals 15 residues. Germline V lookup: CDR1 SNHLY, CDR2 FYNNEI. The ends were cut back, 6 bases at V and 5 bases at J, with 14 bases in the middle. The CDR3 sequence is CASSAAGPNNSPLHF. CDR3 coding DNA: TGTGCCAGCAGCGCCGCAGGGCCTAATAATTCACCCCTCCACTTT.

This clone turned up a few times. The CDR3 coding sequence is TGTGCCAGCTGGGACAGGGGGAATCCCCATCAGCCCCAGCATTTT. It translates to CASWDRGNPHQPQHF. The chain couples TRBV2 to TRBJ1-5; 11 nucleotides agree with TRBD1. Germline CDR1 reads SNHLY; CDR2 reads FYNNEI. The CDR3 has 15 residues. V shed 8 bases, J shed 5 bases, and the junction held 8 bases outside the gene matches.

This chain links TRBV20-1 with TRBJ2-1; TRBD2 matches at 16 bases. This CDR3 is built from 15 residues. The V segment lost 3 bases and the J segment 10 bases; nucleotides outside the gene matches: 6. Germline CDR1 is DFQATT and CDR2 is SNEGSKA (reference sequence). CDR3 sequence reads: CSASGSGLAGGEQFF. The CDR3, as DNA: TGCAGTGCTAGTGGATCGGGACTAGCGGGAGGGGAGCAGTTCTTC.

The gene calls are TRBV11-1 and TRBJ1-1; D unresolved. CDR3 length: 13 amino acids. Trimming cost V 3 bases and J 1 base, with 6 bases left between them. Per the germline V gene, CDR1 is SGHAT and CDR2 is FQDESV (reference sequence). In DNA, the CDR3 is TGTGCCAGCAGCTTGAAGCGGAACACTGAAGCTTTCTTT. Protein sequence: CASSLKRNTEAFF.

This clone was seen only once. The chain uses TRBV23-1 and TRBJ2-7; no firm D call. TRBV23-1 is placed among ORFs of uncertain function. The germline V and J ends were trimmed by 4 bases and 3 bases, with 7 bases remaining between them. The CDR3 is 12 amino acids. This CDR3 is CASSPASYEQYF. The CDR3 nucleotides are TGCGCCAGCAGTCCTGCCAGCTACGAGCAGTACTTC.

The chain uses TRBV27 and TRBJ2-7; 7 bases agree with TRBD2. CDR1 and CDR2 from the germline V gene are MNHEY and SMNVEV (reference sequence). Trimming took 11 bases from V and 2 from J; bases not matched to a gene: 9. There are 13 residues in the CDR3. The CDR3 loop is CASGLSGTYEQYF. CDR3 DNA: TGTGCCTCCGGGCTCAGCGGGACCTACGAGCAGTACTTC.